This T cell receptor (beta chain) was found in a study of PD-1 blockade in classical Hodgkin lymphoma. Generated by immunoSEQ multiplex PCR, the TCRdb table keeps only in-frame clones and is missing some. Here the sample spans just under 65,000 clones, more than 90% being singletons. Time point described: cycle 4 day 1 (C4D1), after five to seven weeks of nivolumab. Autologous stem cell transplantation was followed by relapse in every patient, and brentuximab vedotin exposure varied. Patients had relapsed/refractory classical Hodgkin lymphoma with complete response, partial response or progressive disease as best response. Study-level results: The study reported lower baseline TCR diversity in newly diagnosed patients than in healthy donors. Excluded were patients who started nivolumab under 1 year after ASCT, a group that had lower diversity.

CDR1 is MNHEY and CDR2 is SMNVEV in the germline V gene (reference sequence). The germline V and J ends were trimmed by 8 bases and 10 bases, with 21 bases remaining between them. The CDR3 contains 15 residues. Comments on this clone: Its cognate antigen is unknown.

The specimen was peripheral blood mononuclear cells (PBMCs), collected before the fourth cycle of nivolumab. The chain carries TRBV27 and TRBJ1-6, with a possible D match to TRBD1 (6 bases). This clonotype was sampled from a human donor with classical Hodgkin lymphoma. In nucleotides, the CDR3 is TGTGCCAGCGCACGGGAGCGGGGGGCTTGGTCACCCCTCCACTTT. Amino acids: CASARERGAWSPLHF.